The 21 T cell receptor beta chains listed next were all sequenced from one sample in a study of cytomegalovirus exposure and HLA in healthy donors. The study ran its PCR with 60 Vbeta and 13 Jbeta primers. Data came from immunoSEQ multiplex PCR; TCRdb stores just in-frame clones and leaves some out. The table has some 140,000 clones, around 79% seen once. Source material: PBMCs. The receptors originated from a woman in her forties or fifties in good health and CMV-seropositive.

The V gene is TRBV29-1, the J gene TRBJ1-2; 7 bases agree with TRBD1. The CDR3 extends over 12 amino acids. V was clipped by 2 bases and J by 3 bases; unmatched bases: 0. Germline-derived CDR1 and CDR2 are SQVTM and ANQGSEA. The CDR3: CSVETGDYGYTF. The CDR3 nucleotides are TGCAGCGTTGAAACAGGGGACTATGGCTACACCTTC.

The chain is built from TRBV18 and TRBJ2-1; 9 bases are a match to TRBD1. After removal of 3 bases from V and 4 bases from J, the junction contained 7 bases not matched to a gene. Germline loops: CDR1 KGHSH, CDR2 LQKENI. This CDR3 contains 16 residues. CDR3 region: CASSPPSGQGYNEQFF. The DNA of the CDR3 is TGTGCCAGCTCACCTCCTTCGGGACAGGGATACAATGAGCAGTTCTTC.

The chain combines TRBV6-1 with TRBJ2-2; TRBD1 aligns across 9 bases. The CDR3 has 13 amino acids. V lost 5 bases and J lost 7; bases outside the gene matches: 2. Germline V gene data show CDR1 as MNHNS and CDR2 as SASEGT. In nucleotides, the CDR3 is TGTGCCAGCAGTAGGACAGGGGACGGGGAGCTGTTTTTT. Translated, it gives CASSRTGDGELFF.

The CDR3, as DNA: TGCGCCAGCAGCCAAGACCAGGGTTCTCTTAGGCATGGCTACACCTTC. It is translated as CASSQDQGSLRHGYTF. The V call is TRBV4-3, the J call TRBJ1-2; maybe TRBD1 (5 bases). The germline V and J ends were trimmed by 0 bases and 6 bases, with 17 bases remaining between them. Looked up from germline, CDR1 is LGHNA and CDR2 is YSLEER. The CDR3 is 16 amino acids.

J is TRBJ2-7 and V is TRBV5-1, with a possible D match to TRBD2 (5 bases). The CDR3 contains 15 residues. Germline CDR1 SGHRS, CDR2 YFSETQ. Trimming shortened V by 0 bases and J by 4 bases, and 14 bases separated the two germline ends. The DNA of the CDR3 is TGCGCCAGCAGCTTGGGGGCGCGGGTCAATTACGAGCAGTACTTC. Translated: CASSLGARVNYEQYF.

Only a few counts were recorded for this clone. The chain carries TRBV30 and TRBJ1-6; D is undetermined. CDR3 length: 13 residues. V was clipped by 6 bases and J by 8 bases, with 14 bases between them. Germline-derived CDR1 and CDR2 are GTSNPN and SVGIG (reference sequence). CDR3 sequence (DNA): TGTGCCTGTGTCCCTCGGGGTTATTCACCCCTCCACTTT. Protein sequence: CACVPRGYSPLHF. The whole variable domain, remainder taken from reference TRBV30 and TRBJ1-6, is SQTIHQWPATLVQPVGSPLSLECTVEGTSNPNLYWYRQAAGRGLQLLFYSVGIGQISSEVPQNLSASRPQDRQFILSSKKLLLSDSGFYLCACVPRGYSPLHFGNGTRLTVT.

The V gene is TRBV11-2, the J gene TRBJ1-3; D not resolved. Trimming cost V 0 bases and J 4 bases, with 13 bases left between them. The CDR3 covers 16 residues. Germline V gives CDR1 SGHAT, CDR2 FQNNGV. This CDR3 reads CASSLDRGLRGNTIYF. CDR3 bases: TGTGCCAGCAGCTTAGATCGCGGACTACGGGGAAACACCATATATTTT.

V and J are TRBV11-2 and TRBJ2-3; no firm D call. Trimming removed 1 base from V and 1 base from J, with 6 bases in between. CDR1 and CDR2 from the germline V gene are SGHAT and FQNNGV. The CDR3 is 14 residues long. The CDR3 nucleotides are TGTGCCAGCAGCTTAGGGCTGGGCACAGATACGCAGTATTTT. The encoded protein is CASSLGLGTDTQYF.

The chain combines TRBV30 with TRBJ1-1; D is unclear. The CDR3 is 12 residues long. CDR1 and CDR2 from the germline V gene are GTSNPN and SVGIG (reference sequence). V lost 5 bases and J lost 0, with 7 bases in between. CDR3 DNA: TGTGCCTGGGCGAGGGTGAACACTGAAGCTTTCTTT. Translating it yields CAWARVNTEAFF.

The chain combines TRBV21-1 with TRBJ2-7; the tabulated D call, TRBD1, remains unverified against the DNA. TRBV21-1 is classified as a pseudogene. The CDR3 has 18 residues. The CDR3 sequence is CASSNDGTGRPGSYEQYF. Written as DNA, the CDR3 is TGTGCCAGCAGCAATGACGGGACAGGGAGGCCCGGCTCCTACGAGCAGTACTTC.

The rearrangement joins TRBV7-3 to TRBJ2-6; D gene uncertain. The ends were cut back, 5 bases at V and 0 bases at J, with 11 bases in the middle. This CDR3 spans 16 amino acids. Germline V lookup: CDR1 SGHTA, CDR2 FQGTGA. The CDR3, as DNA: TGTGCCAGCAGCCCCTACGCAACCTCTGGGGCCAACGTCCTGACTTTC. It specifies CASSPYATSGANVLTF. The full variable domain, rest sourced from reference TRBV7-3 and TRBJ2-6, is GAGVSQTPSNKVTEKGKYVELRCDPISGHTALYWYRQSLGQGPEFLIYFQGTGAADDSGLPNDRFFAVRPEGSVSTLKIQRTERGDSAVYLCASSPYATSGANVLTFGAGSRLTVL.

This clone came up once. An end of the junction does not agree with germline; a read error may underlie this. V usage is TRBV7-7 and J usage is TRBJ2-5, with D perhaps TRBD1 (7 bases). The CDR3 totals 15 residues. The V gene's germline CDR1 is SSHAT and CDR2 FNYEAQ (reference sequence). The CDR3 sequence: CASSPGGSGQETQYF. The CDR3 DNA follows: TGTGCTAGCAGCCCAGGGGGTAGCGGACAAGAGACCCAGTACTTC. Using reference TRBV7-7 and TRBJ2-5 for the parts outside the CDR3, the full variable domain is GAGVSQSPRYKVTKRGQDVTLRCDPISSHATLYWYQQALGQGPEFLTYFNYEAQPDKSGLPSDRFSAERPEGSISTLTIQRTEQRDSAMYRCASSPGGSGQETQYFGPGTRLLVL.

The chain recombines TRBV29-1 with TRBJ2-4; 8 nucleotides align to TRBD1. With V trimmed by 0 bases and J by 7 bases, 8 bases remained unmatched. Germline CDR1 SQVTM, CDR2 ANQGSEA. The CDR3 extends over 15 amino acids. In nucleotides, the CDR3 is TGCAGCGTTGAAGATCTGGGGACAGGAGGGAACATTCAGTACTTC. Translating gives CSVEDLGTGGNIQYF.

The chain links TRBV19 to TRBJ1-2, with D possibly being TRBD1 (5 bases). Trimming took 9 bases from V and 3 from J, leaving 14 bases between them. The CDR3 is 13 amino acids. The germline CDR1 and CDR2 sequences are LNHDA and SQIVND (reference sequence). This CDR3 reads CASRGGIDYGYTF. The CDR3 nucleotides read TGTGCCAGCCGTGGGGGGATTGACTATGGCTACACCTTC.

As to this clone: Other DNA sequences in the sample encode the same CDR3. V and J are TRBV12-5 and TRBJ2-7, with a possible D match to TRBD1 (6 bases). Trimming shortened V by 6 bases and J by 2 bases, and 11 bases separated the two germline ends. The CDR3 totals 13 residues. CDR1 is LGHNT, CDR2 FRNRAP, per germline. The CDR3 protein is CASGWDTPYEQYF. In nucleotides, the CDR3 is TGTGCTAGTGGCTGGGACACTCCCTACGAGCAGTACTTC.

This sequence joins TRBV11-2 and TRBJ2-7; TRBD1 is a possible D gene (6 bases). CDR1 is SGHAT and CDR2 is FQNNGV in the germline V gene. With 0 bases removed from V and 1 base from J, the gap between germline ends came to 10 bases. The CDR3 runs 15 residues. CDR3 sequence: CASSLEAQGSYEQYF. CDR3 DNA: TGTGCCAGCAGCTTAGAAGCCCAGGGGTCCTACGAGCAGTACTTC.

The gene calls are TRBV7-2 and TRBJ1-1; unclear D gene. CDR1 and CDR2 from the germline V gene are SGHTA and FQGNSA. This CDR3 has 13 amino acids. Trimming took off 2 bases at V and 3 bases at J, with 7 bases between the two ends. This CDR3 is CASSLSQYTEAFF. The DNA of the CDR3 is TGTGCCAGCAGCTTAAGTCAGTACACTGAAGCTTTCTTT.

The count of this clone is one. The chain's CDR3 is CASSPRTSGVNIQYF. The CDR3 DNA reads TGTGCCAGCAGTCCCCGGACTAGCGGGGTAAACATTCAGTACTTC. V gene TRBV6-6 combines with J gene TRBJ2-4, with 12 positions matching TRBD2. This CDR3 contains 15 residues. Germline CDR1 MNHNY, CDR2 SVGAGI (reference sequence). V trimming: 5 bases; J trimming: 6 bases; junction bases outside the gene matches: 5.

V and J are TRBV28 and TRBJ2-2; 9 bases are a match to TRBD1. The germline gives CDR1 MDHEN, CDR2 SYDVKM. Losses at the gene ends were 5 bases for V and 5 bases for J; bases not matched to a gene: 9. CDR3 length: 16 amino acids. CDR3 sequence (DNA): TGTGCCAGCAGTCCCCACAGGGGGCTTGGAACCGGGGAGCTGTTTTTT. It is translated as CASSPHRGLGTGELFF. The full variable domain, its missing parts supplied by reference TRBV28 and TRBJ2-2, is DVKVTQSSRYLVKRTGEKVFLECVQDMDHENMFWYRQDPGLGLRLIYFSYDVKMKEKGDIPEGYSVSREKKERFSLILESASTNQTSMYLCASSPHRGLGTGELFFGEGSRLTVL.

This rearrangement joins TRBV5-6 to TRBJ2-7, with no clear D. V was trimmed by 3 bases and J by 7 bases, leaving 8 bases between them. The germline V gene encodes CDR1 SGHDT and CDR2 YYEEEE. This CDR3 contains 11 residues. The CDR3 region is CASSSYEEQYF. The CDR3 nucleotides read TGTGCCAGCAGCTCGTACGAGGAGCAGTACTTC.

The chain has TRBV9 and TRBJ1-2, with 9 bases identical to TRBD1. The CDR3 has 13 residues. Germline assignment: CDR1 SGDLS and CDR2 YYNGEE. Losses at the gene ends were 4 bases for V and 6 bases for J; bases not matched to a gene: 4. The CDR3 sequence: CASSRDREDGYTF. CDR3 in DNA: TGTGCCAGCAGCCGGGACAGGGAAGATGGCTACACCTTC.